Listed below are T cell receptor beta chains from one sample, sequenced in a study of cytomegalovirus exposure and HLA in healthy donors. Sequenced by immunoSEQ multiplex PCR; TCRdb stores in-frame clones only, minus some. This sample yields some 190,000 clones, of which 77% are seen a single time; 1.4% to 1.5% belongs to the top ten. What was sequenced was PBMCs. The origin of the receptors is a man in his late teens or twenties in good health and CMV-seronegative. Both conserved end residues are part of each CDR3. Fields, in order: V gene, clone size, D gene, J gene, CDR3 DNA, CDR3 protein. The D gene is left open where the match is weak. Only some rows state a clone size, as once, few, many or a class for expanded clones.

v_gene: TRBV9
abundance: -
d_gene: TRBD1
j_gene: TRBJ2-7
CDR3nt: TGTGCCAGCAGCGTAGGGGAAGGGACAGGGGACCACGAGCAGTACTTC
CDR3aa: CASSVGEGTGDHEQYF

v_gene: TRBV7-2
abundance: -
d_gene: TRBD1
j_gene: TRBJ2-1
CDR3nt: TGTGCCAGCAGCGCCGACAGGGGCACCTACAATGAGCAGTTCTTC
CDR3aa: CASSADRGTYNEQFF

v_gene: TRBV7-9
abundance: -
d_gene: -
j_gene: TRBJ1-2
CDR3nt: TGTGCCAGCGTCCCGGGAGGCTATGGCTACACCTTC
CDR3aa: CASVPGGYGYTF

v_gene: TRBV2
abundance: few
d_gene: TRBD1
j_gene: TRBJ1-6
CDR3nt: TGTGCCAGCCAGGGACAGATGAATTCACCCCTCCACTTT
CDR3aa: CASQGQMNSPLHF

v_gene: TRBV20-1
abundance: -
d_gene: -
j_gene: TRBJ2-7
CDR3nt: TGCAGTGCAGGGGGGGGTCACGAGCAGTACTTC
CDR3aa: CSAGGGHEQYF

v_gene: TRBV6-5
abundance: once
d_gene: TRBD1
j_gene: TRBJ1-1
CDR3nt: TGTGCCAGCAGTTCCCCGGACAGGGGAAAGACTGAAGCTTTCTTT
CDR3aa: CASSSPDRGKTEAFF

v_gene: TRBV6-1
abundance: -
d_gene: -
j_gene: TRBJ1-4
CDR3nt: TGTGCCAGTAGAGGCCCAAATGAAAAACTGTTTTTT
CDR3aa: CASRGPNEKLFF

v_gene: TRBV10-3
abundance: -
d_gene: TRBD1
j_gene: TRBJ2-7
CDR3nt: TGTGCCACCGCAGGGACAGGGAGAGGGGAGCAGTACTTC
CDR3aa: CATAGTGRGEQYF

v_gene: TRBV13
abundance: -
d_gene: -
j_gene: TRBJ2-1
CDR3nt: TGTGCCAGCAGCTTAGGCCGGGGCAATGAGCAGTTCTTC
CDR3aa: CASSLGRGNEQFF

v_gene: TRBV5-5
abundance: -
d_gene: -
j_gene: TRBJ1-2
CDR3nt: TGTGCCAGCAGCCGGAGGGGCCTCGGGGAGTATGGCTACACCTTC
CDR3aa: CASSRRGLGEYGYTF

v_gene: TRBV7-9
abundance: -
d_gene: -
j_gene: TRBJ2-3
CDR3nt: TGTGCCAGCAGCCGACATAGCGGTGGGGGGACAGATACGCAGTATTTT
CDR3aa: CASSRHSGGGTDTQYF

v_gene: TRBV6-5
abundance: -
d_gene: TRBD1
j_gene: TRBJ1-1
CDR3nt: TGTGCCAGCAGGAAAAGACAGGGAGGCACTGAAGCTTTCTTT
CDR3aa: CASRKRQGGTEAFF

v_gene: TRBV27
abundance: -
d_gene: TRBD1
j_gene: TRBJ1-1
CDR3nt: TGTGCCAGCAGGAAGACAGGGCCCACCAATGAAGCTTTCTTT
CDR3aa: CASRKTGPTNEAFF

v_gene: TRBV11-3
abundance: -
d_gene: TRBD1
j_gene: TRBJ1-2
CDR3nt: TGTGCCAGCAGCTTCGACAGGGGAGTCTATGGCTACACCTTC
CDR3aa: CASSFDRGVYGYTF

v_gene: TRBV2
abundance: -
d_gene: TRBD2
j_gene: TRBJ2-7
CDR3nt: TGTGCCAGCAGACCTAGCGGGGGAACCTACGAGCAGTACTTC
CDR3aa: CASRPSGGTYEQYF

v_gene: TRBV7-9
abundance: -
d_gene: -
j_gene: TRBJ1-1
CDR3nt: TGTGCCAAAAATCCGGGGGTGGTGAACACTGAAGCTTTCTTT
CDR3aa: CAKNPGVVNTEAFF

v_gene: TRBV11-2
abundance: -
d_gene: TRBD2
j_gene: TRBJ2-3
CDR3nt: TGTGCCAGCAGCTTCATTACTAGCGGGAGGGCAGATACGCAGTATTTT
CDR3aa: CASSFITSGRADTQYF

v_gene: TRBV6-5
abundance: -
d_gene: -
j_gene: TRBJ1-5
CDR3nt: TGTGCCAGCAGGCGCGGTAGCAATCAGCCCCAGCATTTT
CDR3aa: CASRRGSNQPQHF

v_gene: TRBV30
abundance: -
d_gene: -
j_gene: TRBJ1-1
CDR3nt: TGTGCCTGGAGTGTCTTCGAGACAGAAGCTTTCTTT
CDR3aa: CAWSVFETEAFF

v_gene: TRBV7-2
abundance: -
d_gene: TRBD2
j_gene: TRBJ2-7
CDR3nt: TGTGCCAGCACCGCGAGCGCGGGAGCCCACGAGCAGTACTTC
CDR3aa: CASTASAGAHEQYF

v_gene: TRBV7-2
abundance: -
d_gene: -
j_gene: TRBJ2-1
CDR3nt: TGTGCCAGCAGCTTAGCGTTCGGGTCCATCTCCTACAATGAGCAGTTCTTC
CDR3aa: CASSLAFGSISYNEQFF

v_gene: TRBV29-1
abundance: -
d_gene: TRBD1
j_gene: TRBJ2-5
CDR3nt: TGCAGCGCTCCGGGACAGGGGGCTTTAGAGACCCAGTACTTC
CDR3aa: CSAPGQGALETQYF

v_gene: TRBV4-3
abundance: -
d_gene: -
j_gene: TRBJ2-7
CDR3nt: TGCGCCAGCAGCCAAGAACACGCATCCTACGAGCAGTACTTC
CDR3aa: CASSQEHASYEQYF

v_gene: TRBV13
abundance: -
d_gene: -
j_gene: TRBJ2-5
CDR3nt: TGTGCCAGCAGCCCACAGGGCTGGGAGACCCAGTACTTC
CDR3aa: CASSPQGWETQYF

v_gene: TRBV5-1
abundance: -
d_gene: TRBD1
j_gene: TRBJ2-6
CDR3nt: TGCGCCAGCAGCAGCTCCGGGACAGGTAACTCTGGGGCCAACGTCCTGACTTTC
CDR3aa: CASSSSGTGNSGANVLTF

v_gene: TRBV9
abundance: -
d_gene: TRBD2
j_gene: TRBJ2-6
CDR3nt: TGTGCCAGCAGCGTATCTGGACTAGCGGGAGTGAACTCTGGGGCCAACGTCCTGACTTTC
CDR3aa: CASSVSGLAGVNSGANVLTF

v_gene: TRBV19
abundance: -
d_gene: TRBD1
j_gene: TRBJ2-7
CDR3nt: TGTGCCAGTAGTAAGGGGGCAGGGAACTACGAGCAGTACTTC
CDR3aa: CASSKGAGNYEQYF

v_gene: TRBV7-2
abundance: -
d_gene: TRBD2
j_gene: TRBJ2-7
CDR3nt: TGTGCCAGCAGCAACAAGCGGGGCGATTCCTACGAGCAGTACTTC
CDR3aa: CASSNKRGDSYEQYF

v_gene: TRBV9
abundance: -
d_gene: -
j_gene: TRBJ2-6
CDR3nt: TGTGCCAGCAGCGCCGTCCTCTCTGGGGCCAACGTCCTGACTTTC
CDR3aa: CASSAVLSGANVLTF

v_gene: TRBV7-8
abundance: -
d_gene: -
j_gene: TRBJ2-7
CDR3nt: TGTGCCAGCAGCTTACAGGGCTCATCCTACGAGCAGTACTTC
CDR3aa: CASSLQGSSYEQYF

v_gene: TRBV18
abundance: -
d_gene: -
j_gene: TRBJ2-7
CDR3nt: TGTGCCAGCTCACCGGCGGGGTCCTACGAGCAGTACTTC
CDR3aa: CASSPAGSYEQYF

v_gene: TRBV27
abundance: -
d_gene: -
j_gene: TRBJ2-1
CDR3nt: TGTGCCAGCGGCCGTGCAGGGAAAGCCTACAATGAGCAGTTCTTC
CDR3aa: CASGRAGKAYNEQFF

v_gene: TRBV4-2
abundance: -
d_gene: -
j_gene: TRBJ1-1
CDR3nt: TGTGCCAGCAGCCAAGATTTCACAGGACGCACTGAAGCTTTCTTT
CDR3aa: CASSQDFTGRTEAFF

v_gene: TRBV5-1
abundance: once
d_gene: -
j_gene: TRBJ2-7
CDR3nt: TGCGCCAGCAGCCGCGGGACAGTTAATTACGAGCAGTACTTC
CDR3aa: CASSRGTVNYEQYF

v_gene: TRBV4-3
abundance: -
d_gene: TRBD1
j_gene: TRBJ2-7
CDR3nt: TGCGCCAGCAGCCAAGCCGGGACAGGCCACGAGCAGTACTTC
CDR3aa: CASSQAGTGHEQYF

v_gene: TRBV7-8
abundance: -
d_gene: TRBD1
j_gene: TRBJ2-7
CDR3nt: TGTGCCAGCAGCCTGAACAGGGGGCGATACGAGCAGTACTTC
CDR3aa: CASSLNRGRYEQYF

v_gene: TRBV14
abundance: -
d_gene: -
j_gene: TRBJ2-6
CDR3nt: TGTGCCAGCAGCCAAGTTCGTGGCAAGGCCAACGTCCTGACTTTC
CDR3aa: CASSQVRGKANVLTF

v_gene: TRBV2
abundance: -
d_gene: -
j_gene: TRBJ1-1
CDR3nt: TGTGCCAGCAGTGCTCAGGGGTGGACTGAAGCTTTCTTT
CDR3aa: CASSAQGWTEAFF

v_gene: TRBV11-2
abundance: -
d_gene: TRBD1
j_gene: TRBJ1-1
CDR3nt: TGTGCCAGCAGCCTCCAAACAGGGGTGGCCACTGAAGCTTTCTTT
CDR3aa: CASSLQTGVATEAFF

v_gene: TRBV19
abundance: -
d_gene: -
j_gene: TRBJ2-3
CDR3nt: TGTGCCAGTAGTATAGGCAGGGTCACAGATACGCAGTATTTT
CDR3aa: CASSIGRVTDTQYF

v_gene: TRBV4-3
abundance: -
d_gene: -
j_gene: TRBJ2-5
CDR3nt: TGCGCCAGCAGCCAACTATTATCTGGACTAGAGACCCAGTACTTC
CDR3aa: CASSQLLSGLETQYF

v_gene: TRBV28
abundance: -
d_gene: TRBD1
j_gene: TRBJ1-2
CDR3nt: TGTGCCAGCAGTTTCGAACAGGGGGCTAACTATGGCTACACCTTC
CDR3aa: CASSFEQGANYGYTF

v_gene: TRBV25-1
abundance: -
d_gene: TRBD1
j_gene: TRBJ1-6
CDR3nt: TGTGCCAGCAGTGAATCAGGGGGCAACTTTTCACCCCTCCACTTT
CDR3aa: CASSESGGNFSPLHF

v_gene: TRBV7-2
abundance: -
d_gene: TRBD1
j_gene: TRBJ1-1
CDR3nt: TGTGCCAGCAGCCGACAGGGTAACACTGAAGCTTTCTTT
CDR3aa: CASSRQGNTEAFF

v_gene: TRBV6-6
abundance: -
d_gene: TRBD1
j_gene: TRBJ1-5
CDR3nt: TGTGCCAGCAGTTACCAGGGACAGTATCAGCCCCAGCATTTT
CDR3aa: CASSYQGQYQPQHF

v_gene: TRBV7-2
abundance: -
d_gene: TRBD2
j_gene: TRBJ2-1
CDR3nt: TGTGCCAGCAGCTTACGGGGTCTAGCGGGAGGGCCAGCCTACAATGAGCAGTTCTTC
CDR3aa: CASSLRGLAGGPAYNEQFF

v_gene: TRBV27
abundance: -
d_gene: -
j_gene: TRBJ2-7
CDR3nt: TGTGCCAGCATTTTTACTGGGCTCGAGCAGTACTTC
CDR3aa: CASIFTGLEQYF

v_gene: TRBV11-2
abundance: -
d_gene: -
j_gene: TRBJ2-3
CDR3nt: TGTGCCAGCAGCTTAGCCCAGGTCTCAGATACGCAGTATTTT
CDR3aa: CASSLAQVSDTQYF

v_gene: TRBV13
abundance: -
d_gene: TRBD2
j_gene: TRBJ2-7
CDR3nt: TGTGCCAGCAGCTCTCCGGGACTAGCCTACGAGCAGTACTTC
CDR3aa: CASSSPGLAYEQYF

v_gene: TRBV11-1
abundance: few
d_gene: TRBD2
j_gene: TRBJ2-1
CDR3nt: TGTGCCAGCAGCTTAGCGCTAGCGGGGGGGCCTAAAAATGAGCAGTTCTTC
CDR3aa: CASSLALAGGPKNEQFF

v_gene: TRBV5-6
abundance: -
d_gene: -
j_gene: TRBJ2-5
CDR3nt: TGTGCCAGCAGCTTGGTATTTTTTGGTTGGAAAGGGGAAGAGACCCAGTACTTC
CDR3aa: CASSLVFFGWKGEETQYF

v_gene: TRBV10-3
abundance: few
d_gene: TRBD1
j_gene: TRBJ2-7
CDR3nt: TGTGCCATCAGTGAGAGCGGACAGGCAGCCTACGAGCAGTACTTC
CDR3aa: CAISESGQAAYEQYF

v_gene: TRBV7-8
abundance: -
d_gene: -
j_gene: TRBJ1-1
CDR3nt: TGTGCCAGCAGCTTAGTTAAGAACACTGAAGCTTTCTTT
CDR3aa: CASSLVKNTEAFF

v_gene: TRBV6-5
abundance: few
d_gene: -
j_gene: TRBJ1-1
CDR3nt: TGTGCCAGCAGTAACAGGGCCCCTGAAGCTTTCTTT
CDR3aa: CASSNRAPEAFF